A selection of T cell receptor beta chains follows, all from one sample in a study of cytomegalovirus exposure and HLA in healthy donors. Using immunoSEQ multiplex PCR, the repertoire was profiled, and TCRdb retains in-frame clones only, with some absent. The data contain under 150,000 clones, about four fifths of them singletons. What was sequenced was PBMCs. These receptors all come from a woman in her forties in good health and CMV-seronegative. CDR3s include the opening cysteine and the closing phenylalanine or tryptophan.

J gene | V gene | CDR3 protein
TRBJ1-2 | TRBV29-1 | CSVRTGDGYTF
TRBJ2-7 | TRBV9 | CASSPQGAEQYF
TRBJ1-2 | TRBV6-5 | CASSGQGGATGYTF
TRBJ2-1 | TRBV19 | CASSILYTLARDEQFF
TRBJ2-7 | TRBV19 | CASSRTRTGSEQYF
TRBJ2-7 | TRBV2 | CASGGTGMYF
TRBJ2-1 | TRBV5-1 | CASSLGGGGSNEQFF
TRBJ2-7 | TRBV27 | CASSSTDTVPCEQYF
TRBJ2-5 | TRBV29-1 | CSASRGGQETQYF
TRBJ1-2 | TRBV19 | CASSIGGSAGYTF
TRBJ2-7 | TRBV25-1 | CASSEGTGGEITYEQYF
TRBJ2-1 | TRBV7-8 | CASSLRRRQDLNNEQFF
TRBJ1-6 | TRBV4-1 | CASSLRSSSGSDNSPLHF
TRBJ2-1 | TRBV4-1 | CASRSGAGGYEQFF
TRBJ2-7 | TRBV6-5 | CASTGQASYEQYF
TRBJ1-1 | TRBV21-1 | CAGAGQGSATEAFF
TRBJ1-3 | TRBV19 | CASSPGTGSGNTIYF
TRBJ1-1 | TRBV6-5 | CASSYSALRLNTEAFF
TRBJ1-3 | TRBV6-1 | CASSEGWGQGNTIYF
TRBJ2-1 | TRBV27 | CASSLSVRSNEQFF
TRBJ1-1 | TRBV4-1 | CASSPRTGSEAFF
TRBJ1-1 | TRBV9 | CASSAEGGTTEAFF
TRBJ2-1 | TRBV4-2 | CASSQDSPRNEQFF
TRBJ2-3 | TRBV28 | CASSSPGQGDTDTQYF
TRBJ1-1 | TRBV5-1 | CASSLGGGFGEAFF
TRBJ1-2 | TRBV4-3 | CASSQDSRVPNYGYTF
TRBJ1-1 | TRBV10-3 | CAISVQGSMTFF
TRBJ2-5 | TRBV5-1 | CASSLADSQETQYF
TRBJ2-2 | TRBV4-1 | CASSPAGGNTGELFF
TRBJ1-1 | TRBV6-5 | CASSYASGGMNTEAFF
TRBJ2-2 | TRBV4-2 | CASSQRDRDTGELFF
TRBJ1-4 | TRBV19 | CASSYDRDNEKLFF
TRBJ1-3 | TRBV5-1 | CASSLGGLRSSGNTIYF
TRBJ2-7 | TRBV5-6 | CASSRARTSGFSYEQYF
TRBJ1-4 | TRBV5-8 | CASPPGVRTNEKLFF
TRBJ2-5 | TRBV5-6 | CASSLRGPETQYF
TRBJ2-3 | TRBV5-1 | CASSLGREAQYF
TRBJ2-1 | TRBV5-6 | CASSYGDSRVWDEQFF
TRBJ2-1 | TRBV28 | CASSLRGSYSYNEQFF
TRBJ1-2 | TRBV5-4 | CASSAAGTRGGSDGYTF
TRBJ2-3 | TRBV29-1 | CSVGGSGTSTDTQYF
TRBJ1-4 | TRBV4-2 | CASSPDRANEKLFF
TRBJ2-7 | TRBV28 | CASSWTNGQYF
TRBJ1-2 | TRBV5-1 | CASSLTGDYGYTF
TRBJ2-1 | TRBV14 | CASSRGLAGGAYNEQFF
TRBJ1-2 | TRBV19 | CASSIINYGYTF
TRBJ2-1 | TRBV7-3 | CASSLGPYEQFF
TRBJ1-2 | TRBV9 | CASSVDPGQSAFGGYTF
TRBJ2-7 | TRBV5-8 | CASSLAGRFAYEQYF
TRBJ2-1 | TRBV13 | CASSLFPPRRLAEETYNEQFF
TRBJ1-3 | TRBV5-8 | CASSDGQNLGNTIYF
TRBJ2-1 | TRBV18 | CASSPGTGRNEQFF
TRBJ2-1 | TRBV4-1 | CASKRASGGAYEQFF
TRBJ2-1 | TRBV7-9 | CASTPPGLDNEQFF
TRBJ2-7 | TRBV27 | CASSLSTVAYEQYF